This entry features one T cell receptor (beta chain) sequence. The antigen is unknown. Other nucleotide sequences from this sample produce the same CDR3. Amplification used 60 Vbeta primers and 13 Jbeta primers. The assay was immunoSEQ multiplex PCR, and TCRdb's table has in-frame clones only and misses some. The sample has about 120,000 clones, roughly 80% seen once. This specimen comes from a study of cytomegalovirus exposure and HLA in healthy donors. This CDR3 comprises 14 residues. The germline V gene has CDR1 LGHNT and CDR2 FRNRAP. Trimming cost V 6 bases and J 6 bases; bases outside gene matches: 5. Findings of the study overall: Looking again later, the authors saw that most CMV-associated TCR beta chains seemed HLA-restricted. Earlier analysis looked at TCR beta V segments, and most were productive about 90% or about 30% of the time.

The receptor's source is a female donor in good health and CMV-seronegative. The rearrangement links TRBV12-5 to TRBJ1-6; 7 bases are a match to TRBD1. The source material was PBMCs. The chain's CDR3 is CASGQGEFNSPLHF. The CDR3, as DNA: TGTGCTAGTGGGCAGGGGGAGTTTAATTCACCCCTCCACTTT.